A single sample is the source of the 5 T cell receptor beta chains below, sequenced in a study of technical replicates of blood from a handful of donors. TCRdb's copy holds only in-frame clones and misses some; the assay was immunoSEQ multiplex PCR. The sample holds tens of thousands of clones, 88% seen once. The material sequenced was PBMCs. These receptors were collected from a human donor in good health. Some clones in this sample may be carry-over from other donors' samples.

The chain has TRBV4-1 and TRBJ2-5; possible D gene TRBD2, 5 bases. This CDR3 region has 14 residues. Germline CDR1 and CDR2: MGHRA and YSYEKL. The V and J ends lost 0 bases and 2 bases respectively, with 7 bases between them. The CDR3 nucleotides read TGCGCCAGCAGCCAAGAGACGGGACAAGAGACCCAGTACTTC. Translation gives CASSQETGQETQYF.

A single count supports this clone. The rearrangement uses TRBV18 and TRBJ2-7; 8 bases fit TRBD1. The CDR3 loop spans 15 amino acids. The V and J ends lost 1 base and 5 bases, in that order; junction bases with no gene match: 7. From germline, CDR1 is KGHSH and CDR2 LQKENI. The CDR3 region has the DNA TGTGCCAGCTCACCACGGACAGGGAAAACCGACGAGCAGTACTTC. It specifies CASSPRTGKTDEQYF.

The chain is built from TRBV10-3 and TRBJ2-2, with 7 positions matching TRBD1. The CDR3 loop spans 15 amino acids. Per the germline V gene, CDR1 is ENHRY and CDR2 is SYGVKD. J was trimmed by 8 bases and V by 6 bases; bases with no gene match: 12. The CDR3 is CAIRPGQPTVGELFF. The CDR3 DNA is TGTGCCATCAGGCCGGGACAGCCGACGGTGGGGGAGCTGTTTTTT.

The chain carries TRBV7-9 and TRBJ2-7, with unresolved D. Germline V CDR1 and CDR2: SEHNR, FQNEAQ (reference sequence). This CDR3 region has 11 residues. Deletions cut 5 bases from V and 2 bases from J, with 4 bases between. CDR3 sequence: CASSTAYEQYF. CDR3 nucleotides: TGTGCCAGCAGCACGGCCTACGAGCAGTACTTC.

This chain joins TRBV7-2 and TRBJ2-3; no definite D call. Trimming removed 1 base from V and 0 bases from J, with 11 bases in between. Germline loops: CDR1 SGHTA, CDR2 FQGNSA. The CDR3 totals 16 residues. The CDR3 loop is CASSLGRSRSTDTQYF. The CDR3 coding sequence is TGTGCCAGCAGCTTAGGGCGGTCAAGAAGCACAGATACGCAGTATTTT.